This T cell receptor beta chain was sequenced in a study of T-cell reconstitution after alpha-beta-depleted transplantation in children listed by TCRdb under 2016. About the full investigation: T-cell immune reconstitution after TCRalphabeta/CD19-depleted allogeneic hematopoietic cell transplantation in children was quantitatively tracked in the study by means of TCR repertoire profiling. Broad study findings and their caveats: Hyperexpanded clone frequencies declined over subsequent months; after one year, T-cell counts and TCRbeta diversity were mostly attributed to newly produced T cells. In some patients, high TCRbeta diversity at day 60 was attributed to recipient T cells and intrathymic progenitors that had survived conditioning. The apparently early recovery of alphabetaT-cell counts about two months after transplant reportedly depended on only several hundred rapidly expanded clones that came from non-depleted graft cells.

This clonotype has just a few counts. The clone's antigen remains unknown. Base qualities are missing; no much larger clone stands one base away. At the junction V is shortened by 0 bases and J by 4 bases, with 3 bases in between. The germline V gene encodes CDR1 GTSNPN and CDR2 SVGIG (reference sequence). Including cysteine and phenylalanine, the CDR3 has 12 amino acids. Left in the record is the CDR3 DNA by itself, 36 bases read in frame from the first base. The library was generated by PCR. Sequencer: Illumina HiSeq 2500. TCR libraries were prepared with molecular barcoding, using unique molecular identifiers to normalize TCRbeta repertoire quantification. Starting from the raw public reads, TCRdb applied fastp trimming at Q25, assembled clones with MiXCR and retained in-frame beta chains. Duplicate CDR3 protein sequences are folded into a single record with the most common DNA and genes. This sample has 350,000 to 500,000 distinct CDR3 sequences in its table, and around two fifths of those were observed once. The top ten hold 27% of the sample.

The treatment or condition label on this specimen signifies: allogeneic hematopoietic cell transplantation with graft depleted of TCRalphabeta T cells and CD19 B cells. Transplant recipients were children who received TCRalphabeta/CD19-depleted allogeneic hematopoietic cell grafts. The sequence is built from TRBV30 and TRBJ2-2; too little of a D gene remains to name it. The receptor was derived from a girl aged 2 to 10 with aplastic anemia, due to receive a stem cell transplant. Here the sequenced sample was PBMCs, taken before TCRalphabeta/CD19-depleted stem cell transplant. The CDR3 region reads CAWSVRTGELFF. The nucleotide sequence is TGTGCCTGGAGTGTACGCACCGGGGAGCTGTTTTTT.